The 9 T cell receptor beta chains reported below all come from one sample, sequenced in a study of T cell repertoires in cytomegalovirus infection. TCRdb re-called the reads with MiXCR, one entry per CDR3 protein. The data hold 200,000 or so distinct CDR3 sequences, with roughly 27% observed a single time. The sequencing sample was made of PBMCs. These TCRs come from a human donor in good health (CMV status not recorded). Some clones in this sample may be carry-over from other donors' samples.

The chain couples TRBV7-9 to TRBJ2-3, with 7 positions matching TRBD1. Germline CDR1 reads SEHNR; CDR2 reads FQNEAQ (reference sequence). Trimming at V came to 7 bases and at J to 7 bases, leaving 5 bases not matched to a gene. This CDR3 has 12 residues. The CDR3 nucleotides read TGTGCCAGCACCGAACAGGGGAATACGCAGTATTTT. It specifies CASTEQGNTQYF.

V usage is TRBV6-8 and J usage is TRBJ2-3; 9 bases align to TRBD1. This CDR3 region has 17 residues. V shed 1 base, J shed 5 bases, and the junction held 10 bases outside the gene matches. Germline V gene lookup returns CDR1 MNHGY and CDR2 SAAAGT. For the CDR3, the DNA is TGTGCCAGCAGTTACTTAGCCGGGACAGGGTTTGAAGATACGCAGTATTTT. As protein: CASSYLAGTGFEDTQYF.

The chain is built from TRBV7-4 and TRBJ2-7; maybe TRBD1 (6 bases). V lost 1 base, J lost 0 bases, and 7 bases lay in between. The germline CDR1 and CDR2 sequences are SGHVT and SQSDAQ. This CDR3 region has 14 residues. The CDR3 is CASSLGTVSYEQYF. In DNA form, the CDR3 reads TGTGCCAGCAGCTTAGGGACAGTCTCCTACGAGCAGTACTTC.

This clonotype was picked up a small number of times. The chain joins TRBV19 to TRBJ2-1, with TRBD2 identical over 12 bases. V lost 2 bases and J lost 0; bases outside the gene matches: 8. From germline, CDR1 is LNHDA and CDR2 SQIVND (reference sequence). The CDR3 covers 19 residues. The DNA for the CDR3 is TGTGCCAGTAGTATACTGACTAGCGGGGGCTCCAGCTCCTACAATGAGCAGTTCTTC. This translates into CASSILTSGGSSSYNEQFF.

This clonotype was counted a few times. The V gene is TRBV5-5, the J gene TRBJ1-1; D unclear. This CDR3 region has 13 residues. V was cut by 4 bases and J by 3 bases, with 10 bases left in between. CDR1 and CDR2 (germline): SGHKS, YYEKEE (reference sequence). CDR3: CASSRTAHTEAFF. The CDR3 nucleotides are TGTGCCAGCAGCCGTACGGCCCACACTGAAGCTTTCTTT. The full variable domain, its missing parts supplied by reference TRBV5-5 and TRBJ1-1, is DAGVTQSPTHLIKTRGQQVTLRCSPISGHKSVSWYQQVLGQGPQFIFQYYEKEERGRGNFPDRFSARQFPNYSSELNVNALLLGDSALYLCASSRTAHTEAFFGQGTRLTVV.

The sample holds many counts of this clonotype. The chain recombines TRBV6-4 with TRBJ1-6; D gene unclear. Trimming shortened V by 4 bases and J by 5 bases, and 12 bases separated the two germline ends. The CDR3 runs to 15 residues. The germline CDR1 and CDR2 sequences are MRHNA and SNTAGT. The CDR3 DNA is TGTGCCAGCAGTGGGATAGAAGGAAATAATTCACCCCTCCACTTT. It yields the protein CASSGIEGNNSPLHF.

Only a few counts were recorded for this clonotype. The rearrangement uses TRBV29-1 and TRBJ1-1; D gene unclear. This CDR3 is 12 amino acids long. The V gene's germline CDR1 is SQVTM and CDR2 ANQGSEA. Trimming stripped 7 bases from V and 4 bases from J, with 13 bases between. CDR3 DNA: TGCAGCGCCGCCGGGGTAGGCACTGAAGCTTTCTTT. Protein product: CSAAGVGTEAFF.

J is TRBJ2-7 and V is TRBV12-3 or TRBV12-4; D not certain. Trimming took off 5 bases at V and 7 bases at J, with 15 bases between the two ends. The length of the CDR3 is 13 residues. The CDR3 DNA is TGTGCCAGCAGTCAGAGCCCAGAAGAGGAGCAGTACTTC. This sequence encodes CASSQSPEEEQYF.

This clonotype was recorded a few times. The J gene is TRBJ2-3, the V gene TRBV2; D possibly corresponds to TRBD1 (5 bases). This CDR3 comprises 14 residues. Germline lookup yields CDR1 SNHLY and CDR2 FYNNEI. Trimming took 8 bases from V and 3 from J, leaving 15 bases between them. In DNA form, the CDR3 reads TGTGCCAGCGGGTTTGCAGGGCAGACAGATACGCAGTATTTT. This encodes CASGFAGQTDTQYF.